This TCR beta chain was retrieved from a study of T cell responses to AZD1222 COVID-19 vaccine. CDR1 is LNHDA, CDR2 SQIVND, per germline (reference sequence). CDR3 length equals 13 residues. V lost 6 bases to trimming and J lost 7 bases, with 13 bases between them. General study results and limits: Following two doses of AZD1222, Spike-specific TCR breadth and depth rose. Clonal diversity was possibly underestimated, and the donors were mostly white British, with more females. Unmutated variant regions reportedly attract nearly half of all spike-specific TCRs. At baseline, seropositivity was found in only a handful of AZD1222 recipients.

With regard to this clone: Its antigen is unknown.

TCRdb's copy holds only in-frame clones and misses some; the assay was immunoSEQ multiplex PCR. The sample consists of approximately 210,000 clones, more than 85% of them appearing once. This material consisted of peripheral blood, taken 28 days after the second AZD1222 dose. V and J are TRBV19 and TRBJ1-5; unclear D gene. This sequence originates from an adult who received the AZD1222 COVID-19 vaccine. In nucleotides, the CDR3 is TGTGCCAGTAGCATGGACTCGCTCCAGCCCCAGCATTTT. This encodes CASSMDSLQPQHF.